This T cell receptor beta chain was retrieved from a study of immune evolution from preneoplasia to lung adenocarcinoma. Study-wide background: HLA loss of heterozygosity: less than 9% AIS, less than 18% MIA, over 30% ADC, none AAH. Overall study findings and caveats: From normal lung to invasive adenocarcinoma, top clone frequencies appeared to decrease.

TCRdb keeps only in-frame clones here, not all; method: immunoSEQ multiplex PCR. The sample contains about 3,700 clones, about four fifths of which appear only once. Germline loops: CDR1 SGHDT, CDR2 YYEEEE. V was clipped by 2 bases and J by 2 bases, with 19 bases between them. CDR3 length: 17 amino acids. Of note for this clone: Antigen specificity is unknown.

The sequenced sample consisted of FFPE invasive lung adenocarcinoma tissue. This clonotype originated in a person aged 65 to 85 with invasive lung adenocarcinoma. The rearrangement links TRBV5-6 to TRBJ1-2; D remains ambiguous. As DNA, the CDR3 is TGTGCCAGCAGCTTAGGAGAAATCCGGCACTTCAACTATGGCTACACCTTC. This gives the protein CASSLGEIRHFNYGYTF.